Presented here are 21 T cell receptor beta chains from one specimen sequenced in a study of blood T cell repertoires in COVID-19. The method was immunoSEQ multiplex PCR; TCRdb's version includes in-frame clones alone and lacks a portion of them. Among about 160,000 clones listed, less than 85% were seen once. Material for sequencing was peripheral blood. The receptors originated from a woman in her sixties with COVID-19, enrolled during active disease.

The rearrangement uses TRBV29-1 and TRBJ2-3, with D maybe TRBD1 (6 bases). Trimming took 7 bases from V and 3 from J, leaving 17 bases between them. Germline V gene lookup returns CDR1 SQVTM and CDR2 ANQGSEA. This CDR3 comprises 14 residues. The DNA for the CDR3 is TGCAGCGGTGCGTACAGGGTAGGAACAGATACGCAGTATTTT. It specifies CSGAYRVGTDTQYF.

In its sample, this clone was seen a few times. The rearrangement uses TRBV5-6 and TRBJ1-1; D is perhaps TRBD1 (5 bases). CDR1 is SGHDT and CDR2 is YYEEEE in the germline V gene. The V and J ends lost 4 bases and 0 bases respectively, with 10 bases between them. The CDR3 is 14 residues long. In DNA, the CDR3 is TGTGCCAGCAGCCCAGGGTTCTTGAACACTGAAGCTTTCTTT. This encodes CASSPGFLNTEAFF.

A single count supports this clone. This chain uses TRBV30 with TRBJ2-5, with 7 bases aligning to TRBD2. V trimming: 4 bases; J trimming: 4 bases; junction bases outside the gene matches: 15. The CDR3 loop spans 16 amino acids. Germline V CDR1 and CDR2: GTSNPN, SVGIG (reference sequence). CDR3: CAWIPKRDPSGETQYF. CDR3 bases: TGTGCCTGGATTCCGAAGCGGGACCCGTCGGGAGAGACCCAGTACTTC. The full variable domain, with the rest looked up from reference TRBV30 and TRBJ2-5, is SQTIHQWPATLVQPVGSPLSLECTVEGTSNPNLYWYRQAAGRGLQLLFYSVGIGQISSEVPQNLSASRPQDRQFILSSKKLLLSDSGFYLCAWIPKRDPSGETQYFGPGTRLLVL.

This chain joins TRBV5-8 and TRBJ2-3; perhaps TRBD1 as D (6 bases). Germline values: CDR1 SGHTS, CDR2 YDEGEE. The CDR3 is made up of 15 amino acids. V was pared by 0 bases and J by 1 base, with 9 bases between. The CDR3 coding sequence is TGTGCCAGCAGCTTGGGAGGGGGTGGCACAGATACGCAGTATTTT. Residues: CASSLGGGGTDTQYF.

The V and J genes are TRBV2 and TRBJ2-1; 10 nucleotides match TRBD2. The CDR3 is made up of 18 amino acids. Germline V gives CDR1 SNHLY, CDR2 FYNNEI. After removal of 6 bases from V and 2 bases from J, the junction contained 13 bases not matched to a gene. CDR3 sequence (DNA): TGTGCCAGCAGCTTAGCGGGAGGCTCTCCCTCCCCCTACAATGAGCAGTTCTTC. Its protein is CASSLAGGSPSPYNEQFF.

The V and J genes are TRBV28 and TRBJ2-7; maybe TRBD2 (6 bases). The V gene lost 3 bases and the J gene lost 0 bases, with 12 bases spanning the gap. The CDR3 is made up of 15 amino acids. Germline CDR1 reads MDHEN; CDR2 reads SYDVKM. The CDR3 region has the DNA TGTGCCAGCAGTTTGCTAGCGACGAGCTCCTACGAGCAGTACTTC. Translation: CASSLLATSSYEQYF.

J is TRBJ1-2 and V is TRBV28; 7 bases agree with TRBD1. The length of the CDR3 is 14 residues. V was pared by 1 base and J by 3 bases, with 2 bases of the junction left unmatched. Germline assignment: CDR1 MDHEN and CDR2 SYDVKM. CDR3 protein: CASSLSGTDYGYTF. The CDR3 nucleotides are TGTGCCAGCAGTTTATCCGGGACAGACTATGGCTACACCTTC.

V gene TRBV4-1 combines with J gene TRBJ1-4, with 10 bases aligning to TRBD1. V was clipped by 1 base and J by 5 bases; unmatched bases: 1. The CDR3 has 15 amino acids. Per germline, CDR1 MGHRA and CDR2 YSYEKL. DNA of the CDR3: TGCGCCAGCAGCCAAGGGGACAGGGGCAATGAAAAACTGTTTTTT. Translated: CASSQGDRGNEKLFF.

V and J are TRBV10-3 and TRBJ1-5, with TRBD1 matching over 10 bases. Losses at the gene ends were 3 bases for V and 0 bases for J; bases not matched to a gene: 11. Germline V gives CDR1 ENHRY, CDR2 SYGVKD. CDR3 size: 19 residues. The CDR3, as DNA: TGTGCCATCAGTGAAGGGACAGGGGCCCTCCCTTCTAGCAATCAGCCCCAGCATTTT. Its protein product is CAISEGTGALPSSNQPQHF.

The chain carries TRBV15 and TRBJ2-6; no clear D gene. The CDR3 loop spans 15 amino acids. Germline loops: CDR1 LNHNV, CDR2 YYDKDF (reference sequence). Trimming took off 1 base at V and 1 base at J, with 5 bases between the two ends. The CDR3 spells CATSRAGSGANVLTF. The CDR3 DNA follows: TGTGCCACCAGCAGAGCAGGTTCTGGGGCCAACGTCCTGACTTTC.

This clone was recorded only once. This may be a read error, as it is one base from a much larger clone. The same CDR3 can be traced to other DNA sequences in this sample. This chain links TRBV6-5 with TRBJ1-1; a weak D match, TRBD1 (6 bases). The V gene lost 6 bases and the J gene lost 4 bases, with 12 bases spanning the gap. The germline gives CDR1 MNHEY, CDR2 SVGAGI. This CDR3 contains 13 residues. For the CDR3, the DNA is TGTGCCAGCAGCAGACAGGAGACCACTGAAGCTTTCTTT. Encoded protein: CASSRQETTEAFF.

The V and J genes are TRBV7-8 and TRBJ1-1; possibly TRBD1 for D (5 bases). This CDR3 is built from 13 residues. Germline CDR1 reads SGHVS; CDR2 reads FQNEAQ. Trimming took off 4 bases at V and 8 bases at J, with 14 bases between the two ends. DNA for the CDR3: TGTGCCAGCAGCTGGGGGACTGGCTACGAAGCTTTCTTT. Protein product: CASSWGTGYEAFF.

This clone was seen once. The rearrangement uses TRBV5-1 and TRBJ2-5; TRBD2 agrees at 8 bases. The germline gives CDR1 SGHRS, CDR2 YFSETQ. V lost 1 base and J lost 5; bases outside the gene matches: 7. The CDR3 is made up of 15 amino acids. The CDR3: CASSLQRGPGETQYF. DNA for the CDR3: TGCGCCAGCAGCTTGCAGCGGGGGCCCGGGGAGACCCAGTACTTC.

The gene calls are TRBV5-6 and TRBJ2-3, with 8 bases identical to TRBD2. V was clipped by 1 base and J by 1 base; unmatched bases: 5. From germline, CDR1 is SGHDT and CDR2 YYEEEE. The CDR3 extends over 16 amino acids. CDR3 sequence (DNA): TGTGCCAGCAGCTTGTTTAGCGGGGTCGGCACAGATACGCAGTATTTT. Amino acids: CASSLFSGVGTDTQYF.

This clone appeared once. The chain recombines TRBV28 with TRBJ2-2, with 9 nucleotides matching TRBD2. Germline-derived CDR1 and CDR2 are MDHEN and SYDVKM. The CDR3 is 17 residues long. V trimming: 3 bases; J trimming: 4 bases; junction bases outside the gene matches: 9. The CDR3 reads CASSFVLAGTITGELFF. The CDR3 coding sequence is TGTGCCAGCAGTTTTGTCCTAGCGGGGACTATCACCGGGGAGCTGTTTTTT.

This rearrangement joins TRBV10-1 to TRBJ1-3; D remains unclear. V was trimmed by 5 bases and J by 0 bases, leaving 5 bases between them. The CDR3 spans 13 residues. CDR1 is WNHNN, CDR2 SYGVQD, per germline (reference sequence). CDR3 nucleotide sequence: TGCGCCAGCAGTCCGAGCTCTGGAAACACCATATATTTT. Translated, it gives CASSPSSGNTIYF.

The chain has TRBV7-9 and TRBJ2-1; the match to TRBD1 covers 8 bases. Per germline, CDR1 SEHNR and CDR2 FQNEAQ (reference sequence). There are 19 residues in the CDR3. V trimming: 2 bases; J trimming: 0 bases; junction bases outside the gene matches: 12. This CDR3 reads CASSLFSWTGKVSYNEQFF. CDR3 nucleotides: TGTGCCAGCAGCTTATTTTCCTGGACAGGGAAAGTCTCCTACAATGAGCAGTTCTTC.

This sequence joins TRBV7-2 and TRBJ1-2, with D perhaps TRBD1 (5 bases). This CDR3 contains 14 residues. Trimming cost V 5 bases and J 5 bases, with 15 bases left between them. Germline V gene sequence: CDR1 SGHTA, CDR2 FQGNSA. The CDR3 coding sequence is TGTGCCAGCAGCGAGGCGGGACGGAAATATGGCTACACCTTC. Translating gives CASSEAGRKYGYTF.

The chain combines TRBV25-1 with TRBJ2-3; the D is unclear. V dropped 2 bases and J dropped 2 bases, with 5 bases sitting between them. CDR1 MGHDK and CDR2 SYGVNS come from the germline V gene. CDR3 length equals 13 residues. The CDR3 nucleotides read TGTGCCAGCAGTGAAGAGCTCACAGATACGCAGTATTTT. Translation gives CASSEELTDTQYF. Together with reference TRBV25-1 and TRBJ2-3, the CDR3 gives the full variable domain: EADIYQTPRYLVIGTGKKITLECSQTMGHDKMYWYQQDPGMELHLIHYSYGVNSTEKGDLSSESTVSRIRTEHFPLTLESARPSHTSQYLCASSEELTDTQYFGPGTRLTVL.

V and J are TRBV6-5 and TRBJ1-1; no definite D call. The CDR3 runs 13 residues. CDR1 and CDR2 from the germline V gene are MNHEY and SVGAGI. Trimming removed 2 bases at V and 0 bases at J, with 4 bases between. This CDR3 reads CASSYEVNTEAFF. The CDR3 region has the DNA TGTGCCAGCAGTTACGAGGTGAACACTGAAGCTTTCTTT.

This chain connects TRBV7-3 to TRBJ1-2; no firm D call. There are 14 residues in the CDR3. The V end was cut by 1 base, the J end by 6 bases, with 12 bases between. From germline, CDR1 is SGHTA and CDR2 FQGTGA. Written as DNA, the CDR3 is TGTGCCAGCAGCTTAAATGCGGGAGGGAATGGCTACACCTTC. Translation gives CASSLNAGGNGYTF. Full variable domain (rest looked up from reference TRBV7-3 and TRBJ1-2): GAGVSQTPSNKVTEKGKYVELRCDPISGHTALYWYRQSLGQGPEFLIYFQGTGAADDSGLPNDRFFAVRPEGSVSTLKIQRTERGDSAVYLCASSLNAGGNGYTFGSGTRLTVV.